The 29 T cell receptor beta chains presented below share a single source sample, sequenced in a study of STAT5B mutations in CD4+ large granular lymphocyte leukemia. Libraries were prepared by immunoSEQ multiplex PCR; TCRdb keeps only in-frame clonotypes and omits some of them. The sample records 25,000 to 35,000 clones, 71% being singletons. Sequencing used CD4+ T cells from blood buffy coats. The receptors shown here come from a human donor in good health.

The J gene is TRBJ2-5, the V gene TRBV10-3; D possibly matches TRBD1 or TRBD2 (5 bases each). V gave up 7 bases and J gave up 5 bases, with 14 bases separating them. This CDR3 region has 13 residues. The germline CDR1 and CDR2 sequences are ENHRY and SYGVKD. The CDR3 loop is CAITRDRQETQYF. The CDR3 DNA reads TGTGCCATCACCCGGGACCGGCAGGAGACCCAGTACTTC.

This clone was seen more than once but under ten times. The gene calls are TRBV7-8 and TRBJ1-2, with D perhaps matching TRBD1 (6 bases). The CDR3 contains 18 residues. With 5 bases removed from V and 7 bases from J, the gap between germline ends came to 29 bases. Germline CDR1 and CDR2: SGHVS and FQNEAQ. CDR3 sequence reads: CASSPALRLGGALGGYTF. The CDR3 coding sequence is TGTGCCAGCAGCCCTGCCTTGAGGTTGGGGGGCGCGTTGGGTGGCTACACCTTC.

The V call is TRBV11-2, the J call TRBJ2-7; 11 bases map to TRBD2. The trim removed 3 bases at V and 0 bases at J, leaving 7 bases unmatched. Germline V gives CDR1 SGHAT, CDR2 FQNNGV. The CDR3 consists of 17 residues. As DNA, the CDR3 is TGTGCCAGCAGCTTCACTAGCGGGGGCCCGAACTCCTACGAGCAGTACTTC. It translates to CASSFTSGGPNSYEQYF.

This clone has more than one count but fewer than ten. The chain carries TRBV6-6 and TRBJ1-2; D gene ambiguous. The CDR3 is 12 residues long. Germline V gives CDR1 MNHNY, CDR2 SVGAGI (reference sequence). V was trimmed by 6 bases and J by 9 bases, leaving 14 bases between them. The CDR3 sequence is CASSTWETSYTF. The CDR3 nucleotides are TGTGCCAGCAGCACCTGGGAGACTAGCTACACCTTC.

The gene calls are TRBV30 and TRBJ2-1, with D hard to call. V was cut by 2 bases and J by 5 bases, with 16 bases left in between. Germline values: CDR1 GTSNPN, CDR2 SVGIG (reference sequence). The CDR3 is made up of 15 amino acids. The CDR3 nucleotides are TGTGCCTGGAGTACCGTCCCCCGGGCCAACAATGAGCAGTTCTTC. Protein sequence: CAWSTVPRANNEQFF.

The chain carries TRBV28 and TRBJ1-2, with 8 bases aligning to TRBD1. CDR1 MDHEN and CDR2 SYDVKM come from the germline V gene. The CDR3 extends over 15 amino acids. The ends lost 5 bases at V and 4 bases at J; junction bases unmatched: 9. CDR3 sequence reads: CASSPSSQGGYGYTF. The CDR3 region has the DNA TGTGCCAGCAGTCCTTCTTCACAGGGGGGCTATGGCTACACCTTC.

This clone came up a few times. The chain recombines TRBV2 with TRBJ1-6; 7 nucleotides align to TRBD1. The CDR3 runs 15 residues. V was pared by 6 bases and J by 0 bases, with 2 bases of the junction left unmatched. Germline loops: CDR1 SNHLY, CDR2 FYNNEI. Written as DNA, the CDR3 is TGTGCCAGCAGGGGGGACAGCTCCTATAATTCACCCCTCCACTTT. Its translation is CASRGDSSYNSPLHF. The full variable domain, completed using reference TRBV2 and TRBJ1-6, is EPEVTQTPSHQVTQMGQEVILRCVPISNHLYFYWYRQILGQKVEFLVSFYNNEISEKSEIFDDQFSVERPDGSNFTLKIRSTKLEDSAMYFCASRGDSSYNSPLHFGNGTRLTVT.

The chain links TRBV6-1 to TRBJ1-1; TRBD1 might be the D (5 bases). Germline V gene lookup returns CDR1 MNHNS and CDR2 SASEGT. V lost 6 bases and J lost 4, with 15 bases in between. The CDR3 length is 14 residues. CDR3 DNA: TGTGCCAGCAGGGCCTACGGGGGAGGCACTGAAGCTTTCTTT. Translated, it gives CASRAYGGGTEAFF.

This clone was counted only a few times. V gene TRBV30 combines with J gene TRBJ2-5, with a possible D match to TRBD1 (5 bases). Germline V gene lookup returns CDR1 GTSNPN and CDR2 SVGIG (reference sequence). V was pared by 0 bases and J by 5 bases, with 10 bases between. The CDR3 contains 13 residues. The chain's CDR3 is CAWSVRERETQYF. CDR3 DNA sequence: TGTGCCTGGAGTGTCAGGGAAAGGGAGACCCAGTACTTC.

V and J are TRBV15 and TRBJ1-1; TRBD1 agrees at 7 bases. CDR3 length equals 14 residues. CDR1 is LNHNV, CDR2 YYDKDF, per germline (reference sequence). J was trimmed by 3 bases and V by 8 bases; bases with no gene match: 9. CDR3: CATGAGGLDTEAFF. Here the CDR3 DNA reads TGTGCCACCGGGGCAGGGGGTTTGGACACTGAAGCTTTCTTT.

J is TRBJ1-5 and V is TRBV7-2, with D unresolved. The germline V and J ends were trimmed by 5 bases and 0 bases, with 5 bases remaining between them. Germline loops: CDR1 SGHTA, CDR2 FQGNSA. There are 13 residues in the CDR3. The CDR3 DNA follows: TGTGCCAGCAGCGCCAGTAGCAATCAGCCCCAGCATTTT. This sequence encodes CASSASSNQPQHF.

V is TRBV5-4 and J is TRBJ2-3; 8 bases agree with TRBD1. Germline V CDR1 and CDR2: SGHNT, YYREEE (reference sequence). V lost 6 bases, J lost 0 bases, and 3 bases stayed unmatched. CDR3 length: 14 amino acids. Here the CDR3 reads CASTDRGSTDTQYF. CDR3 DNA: TGTGCCAGCACCGACAGGGGAAGCACAGATACGCAGTATTTT.

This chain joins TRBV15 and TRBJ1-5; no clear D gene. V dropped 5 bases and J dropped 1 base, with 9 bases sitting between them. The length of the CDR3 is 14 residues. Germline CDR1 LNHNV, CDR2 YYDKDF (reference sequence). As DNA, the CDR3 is TGTGCCACCAGCTTTGCGAACAGCAATCAGCCCCAGCATTTT. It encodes CATSFANSNQPQHF. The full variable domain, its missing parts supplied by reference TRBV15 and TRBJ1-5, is DAMVIQNPRYQVTQFGKPVTLSCSQTLNHNVMYWYQQKSSQAPKLLFHYYDKDFNNEADTPDNFQSRRPNTSFCFLDIRSPGLGDTAMYLCATSFANSNQPQHFGDGTRLSIL.

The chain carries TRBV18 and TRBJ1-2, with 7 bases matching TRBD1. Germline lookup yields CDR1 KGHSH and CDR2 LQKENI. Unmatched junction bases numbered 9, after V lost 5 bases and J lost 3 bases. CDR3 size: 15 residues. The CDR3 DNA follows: TGTGCCAGCTCAAAGGGACAGTCGAGAGACTATGGCTACACCTTC. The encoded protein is CASSKGQSRDYGYTF.

CDR3 sequence (DNA): TGTGCCAGCAGGCGCCAGGGTTTTGGTGCCTACGAGCAGTACTTC. This sequence encodes CASRRQGFGAYEQYF. The chain uses TRBV27 and TRBJ2-7; possible D gene TRBD1, 5 bases. CDR1 is MNHEY and CDR2 is SMNVEV in the germline V gene (reference sequence). The CDR3 is 15 amino acids. Trimming cost V 6 bases and J 2 bases, with 17 bases left between them.

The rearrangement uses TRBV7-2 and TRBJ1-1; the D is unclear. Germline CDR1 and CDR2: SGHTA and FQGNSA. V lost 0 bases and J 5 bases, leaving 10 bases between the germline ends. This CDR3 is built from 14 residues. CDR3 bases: TGTGCCAGCAGCTTAGCCGCATTGGTGACTGAAGCTTTCTTT. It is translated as CASSLAALVTEAFF.

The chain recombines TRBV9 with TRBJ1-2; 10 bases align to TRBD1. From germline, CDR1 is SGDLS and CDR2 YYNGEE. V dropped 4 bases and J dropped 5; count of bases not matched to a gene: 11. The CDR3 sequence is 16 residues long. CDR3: CASSITGQGLVYGYTF. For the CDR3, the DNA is TGTGCCAGCAGCATAACGGGACAGGGGCTCGTTTATGGCTACACCTTC.

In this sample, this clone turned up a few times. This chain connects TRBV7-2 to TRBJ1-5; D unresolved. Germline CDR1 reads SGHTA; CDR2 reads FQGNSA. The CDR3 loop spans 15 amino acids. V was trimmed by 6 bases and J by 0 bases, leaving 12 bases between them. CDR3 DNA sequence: TGTGCCAGCAGTTCCGTCGGGTATAGCAATCAGCCCCAGCATTTT. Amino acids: CASSSVGYSNQPQHF.

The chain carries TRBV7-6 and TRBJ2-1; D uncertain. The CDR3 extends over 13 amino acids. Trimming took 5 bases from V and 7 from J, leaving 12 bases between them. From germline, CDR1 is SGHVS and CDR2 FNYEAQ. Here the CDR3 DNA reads TGTGCCAGCAGCCGCTTGGCCCTGAATGAGCAGTTCTTC. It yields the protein CASSRLALNEQFF.

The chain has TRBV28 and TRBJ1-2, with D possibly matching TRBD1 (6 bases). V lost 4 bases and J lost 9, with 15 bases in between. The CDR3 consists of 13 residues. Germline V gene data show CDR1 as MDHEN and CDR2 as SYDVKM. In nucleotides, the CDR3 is TGTGCCAGCAGTTCAATACAGGGCAGTAGCTACACCTTC. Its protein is CASSSIQGSSYTF.

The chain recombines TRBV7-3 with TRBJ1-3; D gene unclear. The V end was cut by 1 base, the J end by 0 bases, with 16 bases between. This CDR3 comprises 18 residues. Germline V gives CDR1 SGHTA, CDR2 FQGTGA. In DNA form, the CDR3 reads TGTGCCAGCAGCTTAAATGTAGGACTCTCACCCTCTGGAAACACCATATATTTT. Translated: CASSLNVGLSPSGNTIYF.

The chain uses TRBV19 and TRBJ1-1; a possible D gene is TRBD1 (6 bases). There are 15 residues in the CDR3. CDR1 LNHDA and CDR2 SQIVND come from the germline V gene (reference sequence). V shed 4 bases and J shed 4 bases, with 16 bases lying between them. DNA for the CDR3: TGTGCCAGTAGTAACCCCTCGTCCAGGGGCACTGAAGCTTTCTTT. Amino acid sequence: CASSNPSSRGTEAFF.

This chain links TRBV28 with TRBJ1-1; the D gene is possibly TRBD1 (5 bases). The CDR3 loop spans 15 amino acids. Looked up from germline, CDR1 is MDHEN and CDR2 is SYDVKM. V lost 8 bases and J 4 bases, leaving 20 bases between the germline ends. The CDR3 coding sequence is TGTGCCAGCGTTGAGAGGCGGGGGATATCCACTGAAGCTTTCTTT. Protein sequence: CASVERRGISTEAFF.

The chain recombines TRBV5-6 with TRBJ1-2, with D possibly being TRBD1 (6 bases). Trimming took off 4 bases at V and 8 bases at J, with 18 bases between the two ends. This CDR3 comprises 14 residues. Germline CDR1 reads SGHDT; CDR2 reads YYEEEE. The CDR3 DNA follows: TGTGCCAGCAGCATCCGCGGGGGGGGCCAGGGCTACACCTTC. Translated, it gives CASSIRGGGQGYTF. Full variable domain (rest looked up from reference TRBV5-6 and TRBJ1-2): DAGVTQSPTHLIKTRGQQVTLRCSPKSGHDTVSWYQQALGQGPQFIFQYYEEEERQRGNFPDRFSGHQFPNYSSELNVNALLLGDSALYLCASSIRGGGQGYTFGSGTRLTVV.

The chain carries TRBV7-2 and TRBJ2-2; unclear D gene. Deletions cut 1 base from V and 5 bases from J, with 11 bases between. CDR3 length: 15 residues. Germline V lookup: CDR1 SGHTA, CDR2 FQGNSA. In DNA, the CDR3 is TGTGCCAGCAGCTTAGATCCTCTGCGGACCGGGGAGCTGTTTTTT. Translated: CASSLDPLRTGELFF.

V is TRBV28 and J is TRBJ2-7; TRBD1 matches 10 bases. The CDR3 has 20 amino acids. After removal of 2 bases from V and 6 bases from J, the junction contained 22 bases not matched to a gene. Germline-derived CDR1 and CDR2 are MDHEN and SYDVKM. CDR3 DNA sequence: TGTGCCAGCAGTTTAGGGAAACGGGGACAGGGGCAAGTAAGGTTCTCCGAGCAGTACTTC. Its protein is CASSLGKRGQGQVRFSEQYF.

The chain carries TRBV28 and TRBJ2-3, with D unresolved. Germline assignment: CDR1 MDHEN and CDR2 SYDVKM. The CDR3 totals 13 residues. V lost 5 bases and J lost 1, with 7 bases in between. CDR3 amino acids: CASSVRGTDTQYF. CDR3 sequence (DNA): TGTGCCAGCAGTGTACGGGGCACAGATACGCAGTATTTT.

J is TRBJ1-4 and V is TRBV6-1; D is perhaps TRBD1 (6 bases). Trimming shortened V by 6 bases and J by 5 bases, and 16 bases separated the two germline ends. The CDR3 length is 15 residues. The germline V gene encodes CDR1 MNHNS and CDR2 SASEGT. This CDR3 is CASRQWGATNEKLFF. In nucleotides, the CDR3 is TGTGCCAGCAGGCAGTGGGGGGCTACGAATGAAAAACTGTTTTTT.

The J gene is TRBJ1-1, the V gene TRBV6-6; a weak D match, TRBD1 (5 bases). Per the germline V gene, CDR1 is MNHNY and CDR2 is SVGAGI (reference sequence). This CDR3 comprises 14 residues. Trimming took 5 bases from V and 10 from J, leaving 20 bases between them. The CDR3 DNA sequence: TGTGCCAGCAGTCGGGACCAGGTTACAGTTGGAGCTTTCTTT. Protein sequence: CASSRDQVTVGAFF.